This paragraph reports one TCR beta chain. This receptor's antigen is unknown. Nothing much larger sits one base from this clone, and base qualities are not available. Another Seattle source contributed samples from volunteer blood donors who had recovered from COVID-19. Whole blood was collected in K2EDTA tubes by collaborating institutions according to the institutions' own protocols. For TCRbeta analysis, collaborators shipped samples as frozen whole blood, isolated PBMCs, or DNA extracted from either of those sample types. The immunoSEQ Assay, a bias-controlled multiplex PCR, was used to amplify TCRbeta CDR3 regions from genomic DNA. The source study handled its data this way. The number of nucleated cells in each sample was estimated from the amplification of reference gene primers within the assay. To quantify the absolute abundance of each unique TCRbeta CDR3 rearrangement, sequence reads were collapsed and filtered. For each sample, productive Simpson clonality was calculated as the square root of Simpson's diversity index over productive rearrangements. The source is immuneACCESS, and TCRdb retained only in-frame sequences with V and J called. Part of the clones is not carried over; for the studies checked, unresolved V genes explain less than half of this, and the remainder is unexplained. V and J calls and clone size are as listed in that table; D and trimming were resolved from the DNA. The sample has approximately 240,000 clones on record, approximately 86% of them singletons. Over 3% of the sample is taken by the ten largest.

CDR1 and CDR2 are drawn from the germline V gene: MNHEY, SVGEGT. The junction carries 11 bases between V and J, which are trimmed by 6 bases and 3 bases respectively. From the cysteine up to the phenylalanine, the CDR3 has a length of 14 residues. Only the CDR3 region is kept as DNA, spanning 42 bases read in frame from base 1. The source of the sample is a study of blood T cell repertoires in COVID-19 (dated by TCRdb to about 2020). Background on the whole study: Collaborator samples came from the United States, Italy and Spain and covered acute and convalescent phases of COVID-19. A freely available public database, intended as a resource for researchers studying the immune response to SARS-CoV-2, is where the repertoires were released. A de-identified subject ID, COVID-19 status, age in years and sex were almost always included in the sample metadata. Deeply sampled blood TCRbeta repertoires from subjects exposed to, actively infected with, or recovered from COVID-19 were included in the dataset. Samples came from the ongoing ImmuneRACE study (first 160 participants) plus 1,254 subjects from 6 global collaborators. Where available, HLA class I and class II types were taken from metadata supplied by the sample provider and were not determined by assay-based typing. The material from the prospective study consisted of cDNA or gDNA derived from T cells, B-cell-depleted T cells, or PBMCs. The investigation overall reported the following: The quantity of clinical and demographic metadata differed by source and by participant and was supplied without curation.

This sequence uses TRBV6-2 or TRBV6-3 and TRBJ1-4, with TRBD1 as a weak D call on 6 bases. The sequence came from a woman in her twenties or thirties who had recovered from COVID-19. The sequenced sample consisted of peripheral blood. The bases are TGTGCCAGCAGCCAGGACAGAGCTAATGAAAAACTGTTTTTT. The encoded protein is CASSQDRANEKLFF.